These 14 T cell receptor beta chains originate from one sample sequenced in a study of radiotherapy plus CTLA-4 blockade in lung cancer. Sequencing used immunoSEQ multiplex PCR; TCRdb keeps in-frame clones, though not all of them. This sample yields tens of thousands of clones, of which around 79% are seen a single time; 10% belongs to the top ten. This specimen was peripheral blood, taken from a patient treated with radiotherapy plus ipilimumab. Every receptor here comes from a human donor with non-small cell lung cancer who had a complete response to radiotherapy plus ipilimumab.

This sequence joins TRBV7-2 and TRBJ1-3; the D is unclear. This CDR3 is 15 amino acids long. Trimming took 1 base from V and 4 from J, leaving 11 bases between them. Germline CDR1 reads SGHTA; CDR2 reads FQGNSA. CDR3 region: CASSLVSTRGNTIYF. CDR3 bases: TGTGCCAGCAGCTTAGTATCTACACGAGGAAACACCATATATTTT.

Here the CDR3 DNA reads TGTGCCAGCAGCCTTAACACTCCCGAGACCCAGTACTTC. Protein: CASSLNTPETQYF. This chain joins TRBV7-6 and TRBJ2-5; no reliable D call. This CDR3 is built from 13 residues. Germline CDR1 and CDR2: SGHVS and FNYEAQ. Between the trimmed V and J ends, which lost 5 bases and 5 bases, there was a span of 12 bases.

V usage is TRBV27 and J usage is TRBJ2-3; D remains ambiguous. Germline-derived CDR1 and CDR2 are MNHEY and SMNVEV (reference sequence). Trimming took 3 bases from V and 0 from J, leaving 13 bases between them. The CDR3 extends over 16 amino acids. The DNA of the CDR3 is TGTGCCAGCAGTTTCGTGCAACCGACTAGCACAGATACGCAGTATTTT. Translation gives CASSFVQPTSTDTQYF.

The chain links TRBV5-1 to TRBJ1-1; 7 nucleotides match TRBD1. This CDR3 comprises 14 residues. CDR1 and CDR2 from the germline V gene are SGHRS and YFSETQ. Trimming took 4 bases from V and 0 from J; bases not matched to a gene: 3. The CDR3 nucleotides read TGCGCCAGCAGCATCGGGACAGTGAACACTGAAGCTTTCTTT. Translated: CASSIGTVNTEAFF.

J is TRBJ2-3 and V is TRBV4-3; 11 nucleotides line up with TRBD2. Per the germline V gene, CDR1 is LGHNA and CDR2 is YSLEER. J gave up 6 bases and V 0 bases, and 8 bases lay outside the gene matches. The CDR3 is 17 amino acids. For the CDR3, the DNA is TGCGCCAGCAGCCAAGAGGCTAGCGGGGGGCCGGTCGATACGCAGTATTTT. It encodes CASSQEASGGPVDTQYF.

The rearrangement links TRBV21-1 to TRBJ2-1; the tabulated D call, TRBD2, remains unverified against the DNA. TRBV21-1 is tagged as a pseudogene. The CDR3 loop spans 16 amino acids. The CDR3 coding sequence is TGTGCCAGCAGCAAAGCACCGGGAGGGCCTTACAATGAGCAGTTCTTC. Its protein is CASSKAPGGPYNEQFF.

With regard to this clone: Additional DNA sequences in this sample encode the identical CDR3. The genes are TRBV30 and TRBJ2-2; maybe TRBD2 (7 bases). The CDR3 is 16 amino acids. Trimming pared 6 bases from V and 6 bases from J, leaving 23 bases between. Germline V gene data show CDR1 as GTSNPN and CDR2 as SVGIG (reference sequence). The CDR3 protein is CACLTWGRGGAGELFF. DNA of the CDR3: TGTGCCTGCTTGACGTGGGGGAGAGGGGGGGCCGGGGAGCTGTTTTTT.

This rearrangement joins TRBV27 to TRBJ2-3; a weak D match, TRBD2 (6 bases). The CDR3 runs to 14 residues. CDR1 MNHEY and CDR2 SMNVEV come from the germline V gene (reference sequence). Trimming took 6 bases from V and 3 from J, leaving 13 bases between them. In nucleotides, the CDR3 is TGTGCCAGCAGCCCCGGGGGTTGGACAGATACGCAGTATTTT. This encodes CASSPGGWTDTQYF.

The genes are TRBV19 and TRBJ1-1; no firm D call. This CDR3 contains 14 residues. Germline V gives CDR1 LNHDA, CDR2 SQIVND (reference sequence). Trimming shortened V by 4 bases and J by 4 bases, and 13 bases separated the two germline ends. The CDR3 region has the DNA TGTGCCAGTAGTAAACAGTCCCAGCTCACTGAAGCTTTCTTT. Translating gives CASSKQSQLTEAFF.

The chain joins TRBV2 to TRBJ2-2; maybe TRBD2 (5 bases). V lost 4 bases, J lost 5 bases, and 11 bases lay in between. The CDR3 contains 14 residues. From germline, CDR1 is SNHLY and CDR2 FYNNEI. CDR3: CASSAGDLTGELFF. Written as DNA, the CDR3 is TGTGCCAGCAGTGCCGGGGATCTTACCGGGGAGCTGTTTTTT.

The J gene is TRBJ1-3, the V gene TRBV7-6; D not resolved. In germline, CDR1 is SGHVS, CDR2 FNYEAQ. V gave up 2 bases and J gave up 4 bases, with 9 bases separating them. The CDR3 length is 14 residues. The CDR3 nucleotides are TGTGCCAGCAGCTTACACCCCCCGGGAAACACCATATATTTT. This codes for CASSLHPPGNTIYF.

CDR3 in DNA: TGCGCCAGCAGCCAAGTTGGCAATCAGCCCCAGCATTTT. Translation gives CASSQVGNQPQHF. The chain is built from TRBV4-1 and TRBJ1-5; D is unclear. Looked up from germline, CDR1 is MGHRA and CDR2 is YSYEKL. V was trimmed by 1 base and J by 2 bases, leaving 3 bases between them. The CDR3 contains 13 residues.

This clone was detected only a few times. This sequence joins TRBV6-6 and TRBJ1-5, with TRBD1 as a possible D gene (6 bases). V was pared by 0 bases and J by 2 bases, with 11 bases between. The CDR3 consists of 16 residues. CDR1 and CDR2 from the germline V gene are MNHNY and SVGAGI (reference sequence). The CDR3 region has the DNA TGTGCCAGCAGTTACTCTGGGACATCGGGCAATCAGCCCCAGCATTTT. It is translated as CASSYSGTSGNQPQHF.

The chain links TRBV5-4 to TRBJ1-2, with TRBD1 as a possible D gene (6 bases). Trimming removed 0 bases from V and 6 bases from J, with 15 bases in between. The CDR3 sequence is 15 residues long. From germline, CDR1 is SGHNT and CDR2 YYREEE (reference sequence). CDR3 protein: CASSLDGTGANGYTF. In DNA, the CDR3 is TGTGCCAGCAGCTTGGATGGTACGGGGGCGAATGGCTACACCTTC.